The entry below gives a single TCR beta chain sequence along with its context. What it binds is not known. Germline lookup yields CDR1 MNHNS and CDR2 SASEGT. The ends were cut back, 4 bases at V and 2 bases at J, with 12 bases in the middle. CDR3 length equals 15 residues. The repertoire was sequenced with immunoSEQ multiplex PCR; TCRdb's copy has only in-frame clones and lacks some. The sample lists roughly 51,000 clones; around 90% were seen once. This sample was included in a study of graft-versus-host responses after intestinal transplantation. The chain links TRBV6-1 to TRBJ1-3; D is perhaps TRBD1 (6 bases). This sample comprised unstimulated CD4+ T cells sorted from spleen or lymph node cells, obtained before transplant. This clonotype was obtained from a human donor who was the organ donor for an intestinal transplant. The CDR3 DNA reads as TGTGCCAGCAGTGTGGAGACAGGCGCTGGAAACACCATATATTTT. It is translated as CASSVETGAGNTIYF.